The 10 T cell receptor beta chains below come from one sample, sequenced in a study of patients and donors after allogeneic stem cell transplantation. MiXCR, run by TCRdb on the RT-PCR reads, gives a single entry per CDR3 protein. The profile shows about 200,000 distinct CDR3 sequences, 40% to 45% of them singletons. The sequencing input was blood, either unsorted or a sorted T cell fraction (not recorded which). These receptors were taken from a human donor who was either an allogeneic HSCT recipient or a stem cell or donor lymphocyte infusion donor (not recorded which). It is not recorded whose cells these are; they may come from a transplant donor.

The chain uses TRBV20-1 and TRBJ2-2; 9 nucleotides align to TRBD1. Germline V gene sequence: CDR1 DFQATT, CDR2 SNEGSKA (reference sequence). The length of the CDR3 is 14 residues. J gave up 4 bases and V 6 bases, and 6 bases lay outside the gene matches. The CDR3 region has the DNA TGCAGTGCGGGACAGGGTTTTCCCACCGGGGAGCTGTTTTTT. Residues: CSAGQGFPTGELFF.

About this clonotype itself: Mismatch with germline at one junction end may stem from a read error. J is TRBJ1-2 and V is TRBV12-3 or TRBV12-4; D is possibly TRBD1 (6 bases). This CDR3 region has 17 residues. CDR3 residues: CASSLTDSPLTNYAYTF. The DNA of the CDR3 is TGTGCCAGCAGTTTAACGGACAGCCCCCTAACTAACTATGCCTACACCTTC.

This clonotype appeared once. V usage is TRBV6-5 and J usage is TRBJ2-1; a possible D gene is TRBD1 (5 bases). Germline V lookup: CDR1 MNHEY, CDR2 SVGAGI. The CDR3 extends over 14 amino acids. The V end lost 0 bases, the J end lost 6 bases, and 9 bases lay between the germline ends. CDR3 DNA: TGTGCCAGCAGTTACTCAGCCGACAGCAATGAGCAGTTCTTC. Translation gives CASSYSADSNEQFF.

This sequence joins TRBV11-1 and TRBJ1-1; D may be TRBD1 (6 bases). The ends were cut back, 4 bases at V and 9 bases at J, with 15 bases in the middle. CDR3 length equals 13 residues. The germline CDR1 and CDR2 sequences are SGHAT and FQDESV (reference sequence). The CDR3 nucleotides read TGTGCCAGCAGCTCAACCCAGGGGACGCAAGCTTTCTTT. It is translated as CASSSTQGTQAFF.

The rearrangement links TRBV4-3 to TRBJ1-4; D is uncertain. The V and J ends lost 0 bases and 0 bases respectively, with 5 bases between them. Per germline, CDR1 LGHNA and CDR2 YSLEER. This CDR3 is built from 15 residues. CDR3 DNA: TGCGCCAGCAGCCAAGACAGTGCAACTAATGAAAAACTGTTTTTT. Its translation is CASSQDSATNEKLFF.

This clonotype was seen a few times. The gene calls are TRBV20-1 and TRBJ2-7, with 10 nucleotides matching TRBD2. Germline CDR1 and CDR2: DFQATT and SNEGSKA (reference sequence). This CDR3 is built from 15 residues. V dropped 0 bases and J dropped 4; count of bases not matched to a gene: 6. The CDR3 sequence is CSARDRLAGAYEQYF. The CDR3 nucleotides are TGCAGTGCTAGAGATCGGCTAGCGGGAGCTTACGAGCAGTACTTC.

This clonotype occurred a few times. This rearrangement joins TRBV7-9 to TRBJ2-3; D possibly corresponds to TRBD2 (5 bases). Trimming pared 6 bases from V and 5 bases from J, leaving 12 bases between. Germline loops: CDR1 SEHNR, CDR2 FQNEAQ (reference sequence). This CDR3 is 13 amino acids long. CDR3: CASRRTEGDTQYF. CDR3 DNA: TGTGCCAGCAGGCGGACCGAGGGAGATACGCAGTATTTT.

This clonotype appeared a few times. The chain carries TRBV15 and TRBJ2-4; 10 bases agree with TRBD1. CDR1 is LNHNV and CDR2 is YYDKDF in the germline V gene (reference sequence). Trimming took 2 bases from V and 7 from J; bases not matched to a gene: 8. CDR3 length: 16 amino acids. The CDR3 protein is CATSRHVPGQGNIQYF. CDR3 bases: TGTGCCACCAGCAGACATGTCCCGGGACAGGGGAACATTCAGTACTTC. Full variable domain (outside the CDR3, taken from reference TRBV15 and TRBJ2-4): DAMVIQNPRYQVTQFGKPVTLSCSQTLNHNVMYWYQQKSSQAPKLLFHYYDKDFNNEADTPDNFQSRRPNTSFCFLDIRSPGLGDTAMYLCATSRHVPGQGNIQYFGAGTRLSVL.

This clonotype was seen a handful of times. The gene calls are TRBV7-9 and TRBJ2-5, with a tentative D call TRBD2 (6 bases). CDR1 SEHNR and CDR2 FQNEAQ come from the germline V gene (reference sequence). Trimming stripped 4 bases from V and 4 bases from J, with 16 bases between. The CDR3 contains 15 residues. This CDR3 reads CASSSQTRDAETQYF. In DNA form, the CDR3 reads TGTGCCAGCAGCTCGCAGACTAGGGACGCAGAGACCCAGTACTTC.

The table lists this clonotype with a few counts. The chain couples TRBV2 to TRBJ1-4; 7 positions match TRBD1. V lost 4 bases and J lost 4; bases outside the gene matches: 6. CDR1 and CDR2 (germline): SNHLY, FYNNEI. This CDR3 spans 15 amino acids. CDR3 sequence (DNA): TGTGCCAGCAGTGGCCTCGGGACAGATAATGAAAAACTGTTTTTT. Amino acids: CASSGLGTDNEKLFF.